A selection of T cell receptor beta chains follows, all from one sample in a study of molecular identifiers for immune sequencing clone quantification. MiXCR was run by TCRdb on the PCR reads, yielding one entry per CDR3 protein. The repertoire consists of around 480,000 distinct CDR3 sequences, with 20% to 25% occurring once and the leading ten covering 0.7% to 1%. Specimen: naive CD8+ T cells from blood, with Jurkat cell RNA spiked in. The receptors shown here come from a human donor in good health. Some libraries in this study had Jurkat cell RNA spiked in. Both conserved end residues are part of each CDR3. D genes are given only for firm matches. Expanded clones get a size class; other rows say once, few or many, or leave the size out.

TRBD1,many,TRBV4-3,TRBJ2-7,CASSQEGTGTYEQYF,TGCGCCAGCAGCCAAGAAGGGACAGGCACATACGAGCAGTACTTC
TRBD2,.,TRBV19,TRBJ2-1,CASSITSGYSNEQFF,TGTGCCAGTAGTATTACTAGCGGGTACTCCAATGAGCAGTTCTTC
.,.,TRBV6-2/TRBV6-3,TRBJ2-5,CVSSSTLETQYF,TGTGTCAGCAGTTCGACCTTAGAGACCCAGTACTTC
.,many,TRBV5-5,TRBJ1-1,CASSSPRAEAFF,TGTGCCAGCAGCTCCCCCAGAGCTGAAGCTTTCTTT
TRBD2,many,TRBV12-3/TRBV12-4,TRBJ2-3,CASTPSGGHPDTQYF,TGTGCCAGCACCCCTAGCGGGGGGCACCCAGATACGCAGTATTTT
TRBD2,.,TRBV11-2,TRBJ2-3,CASSQGRGHGDGTDTQYF,TGTGCCAGCAGCCAAGGGAGGGGCCACGGGGATGGCACAGATACGCAGTATTTT
.,.,TRBV6-5,TRBJ2-3,CASIWTNHSTDTQYF,TGTGCCAGCATATGGACTAACCATAGCACAGATACGCAGTATTTT
.,many,TRBV6-2/TRBV6-3,TRBJ1-1,CASSSQPPEAFF,TGTGCCAGCAGTTCACAGCCCCCCGAAGCTTTCTTT
TRBD2,few,TRBV7-2,TRBJ2-7,CASSAWTSLSYEQYF,TGTGCCAGCAGCGCTTGGACTAGCCTCTCCTACGAGCAGTACTTC
.,many,TRBV6-5,TRBJ2-7,CASSWTGNYEQYF,TGTGCCAGCAGTTGGACTGGGAACTACGAGCAGTACTTC
.,.,TRBV4-1,TRBJ2-7,CASSQSRRQGFSEQYF,TGCGCCAGCAGCCAATCTAGGAGGCAGGGGTTCTCCGAGCAGTACTTC
TRBD2,few,TRBV6-4,TRBJ2-2,CASPLAGGRHGELFF,TGTGCCAGTCCCCTAGCGGGGGGGCGCCACGGGGAGCTGTTTTTT
TRBD2,many,TRBV7-9,TRBJ2-1,CASSPPVRTSGFNEQFF,TGTGCCAGCAGCCCGCCCGTGAGGACTAGCGGCTTCAATGAGCAGTTCTTC
.,few,TRBV20-1,TRBJ2-7,CSARGSGHHYEQYF,TGCAGTGCTAGAGGTTCAGGGCACCACTACGAGCAGTACTTC
.,.,TRBV4-3,TRBJ2-7,CASSQETDYYEQYF,TGCGCCAGCAGCCAAGAGACAGACTATTACGAGCAGTACTTC
.,few,TRBV6-5,TRBJ2-6,CASSYRSSHSGANVLTF,TGTGCCAGCAGTTACCGTAGCAGCCACTCTGGGGCCAACGTCCTGACTTTC
.,many,TRBV2,TRBJ2-5,CASTLPPAGETQYF,TGTGCCAGCACCCTGCCGCCGGCCGGAGAGACCCAGTACTTC
.,few,TRBV7-9,TRBJ1-1,CASSGAAGYTEAFF,TGTGCCAGCAGCGGCGCTGCAGGGTACACTGAAGCTTTCTTT
.,.,TRBV19,TRBJ1-5,CATRGGVGQPQHF,TGTGCCACCAGAGGAGGGGTCGGTCAGCCCCAGCATTTT
.,many,TRBV5-4,TRBJ2-4,CASSVQGSPMLQYF,TGTGCCAGCAGCGTACAGGGTTCGCCCATGCTTCAGTACTTC
.,.,TRBV5-1,TRBJ2-3,CASSCPPGANSTDTQYF,TGCGCCAGCAGCTGCCCCCCCGGGGCGAATAGCACAGATACGCAGTATTTT
TRBD1,many,TRBV7-6,TRBJ1-1,CASSTDRGLSEAFF,TGTGCCAGCAGCACTGACAGGGGGCTGTCTGAAGCTTTCTTT
.,many,TRBV7-2,TRBJ2-1,CASSPYNEQFF,TGTGCCAGCAGCCCCTACAATGAGCAGTTCTTC
.,many,TRBV24-1,TRBJ2-2,CATSLTNTGELFF,TGTGCCACCTCCCTGACGAACACCGGGGAGCTGTTTTTT
TRBD2,.,TRBV6-5,TRBJ2-7,CASSLTSGGYERYF,TGTGCCAGCAGTTTGACTAGCGGGGGGTACGAGCGGTACTTC
TRBD2,.,TRBV5-6,TRBJ2-1,CVSSPGLADNEQFF,TGTGTCAGCAGCCCGGGACTAGCGGACAATGAGCAGTTCTTC
.,many,TRBV28,TRBJ2-7,CASSLGQIYEQYF,TGTGCCAGCAGTTTAGGACAGATCTACGAGCAGTACTTC
.,.,TRBV5-6,TRBJ2-7,CACSSEGSFNEQYF,TGTGCCTGCAGCTCGGAAGGGAGCTTTAACGAGCAGTACTTC
TRBD2,few,TRBV4-3,TRBJ2-7,CASSQSRAGNYEQYF,TGCGCCAGCAGCCAATCCAGAGCGGGGAATTACGAGCAGTACTTC
TRBD2,.,TRBV20-1,TRBJ2-2,CSARTSGGIYTGELFF,TGCAGTGCTAGGACAAGCGGGGGAATTTACACCGGGGAGCTGTTTTTT
.,.,TRBV5-6,TRBJ1-1,CASSLGTITTEAFF,TGTGCCAGCAGCTTAGGGACTATCACCACTGAAGCTTTCTTT
.,many,TRBV29-1,TRBJ2-7,CSASEGSSLYEQYF,TGCAGCGCCTCCGAGGGCAGCTCCCTTTACGAGCAGTACTTC
TRBD1,few,TRBV20-1,TRBJ2-7,CSAVDPGQGTYEQYF,TGCAGTGCCGTAGATCCGGGACAGGGAACCTACGAGCAGTACTTC
.,.,TRBV11-3,TRBJ2-2,CASSLANVNTGELFF,TGTGCCAGCAGCTTAGCTAACGTGAACACCGGGGAGCTGTTTTTT
.,many,TRBV12-3/TRBV12-4,TRBJ2-3,CASSWRGNTDTQYF,TGTGCCAGCAGTTGGAGGGGAAACACAGATACGCAGTATTTT
.,.,TRBV4-1,TRBJ2-7,CASSRTTAGGYEQYF,TGCGCCAGCAGCCGCACGACAGCTGGGGGTTACGAGCAGTACTTC
.,many,TRBV12-3/TRBV12-4,TRBJ2-5,CASSFDQGKYQETQYF,TGTGCCAGCAGTTTTGATCAGGGCAAGTACCAAGAGACCCAGTACTTC
.,.,TRBV25-1,TRBJ2-2,CASSEWGGSSTGELFF,TGTGCCAGCAGTGAATGGGGGGGCTCGAGCACCGGGGAGCTGTTTTTT
.,many,TRBV29-1,TRBJ2-1,CSVEDLDSWYNEQFF,TGCAGCGTTGAAGATCTGGATAGCTGGTACAATGAGCAGTTCTTC
.,few,TRBV7-9,TRBJ2-5,CASSVYQETQYF,TGTGCCAGCAGCGTGTACCAAGAGACCCAGTACTTC
.,few,TRBV19,TRBJ2-7,CASSIVPHEQYF,TGTGCCAGTAGTATTGTCCCCCACGAGCAGTACTTC
TRBD2,.,TRBV3-1,TRBJ2-3,CASSQVPSGGGVTQYF,TGTGCCAGCAGCCAAGTCCCTAGCGGGGGTGGGGTTACGCAGTATTTT
.,many,TRBV6-1,TRBJ2-7,CASSYYEQYF,TGTGCCAGCAGTTACTACGAGCAGTACTTC
TRBD2,many,TRBV6-2/TRBV6-3,TRBJ2-7,CASSYSGGSLNF,TGTGCCAGCAGTTATTCCGGCGGGAGTCTGAACTTC
.,.,TRBV9,TRBJ2-3,CASGVDGLPTDTQYF,TGTGCCAGCGGCGTAGATGGGCTGCCAACAGATACGCAGTATTTT
.,.,TRBV12-3/TRBV12-4,TRBJ1-1,CASSPLFRSNTEAFF,TGTGCCAGCAGCCCCCTTTTCCGCAGTAACACTGAAGCTTTCTTT
TRBD1,.,TRBV6-6,TRBJ2-1,CASSYLTGFYEQFF,TGTGCCAGCAGTTACTTGACAGGGTTCTATGAGCAGTTCTTC
.,many,TRBV20-1,TRBJ2-2,CSARDRGVGNTGELFF,TGCAGTGCTAGAGACAGGGGCGTCGGAAACACCGGGGAGCTGTTTTTT
.,few,TRBV4-3,TRBJ1-1,CASSQDLQAIVGTEAFF,TGCGCCAGCAGCCAAGATCTTCAGGCAATTGTGGGCACTGAAGCTTTCTTT
TRBD1,few,TRBV4-1,TRBJ1-2,CASSQDPSTGGTIGYTF,TGCGCCAGCAGCCAAGATCCTTCGACAGGGGGTACGATCGGCTACACCTTC
.,many,TRBV28,TRBJ2-3,CASTLTSGDTQYF,TGTGCCAGCACACTTACGTCCGGGGATACGCAGTATTTT
.,.,TRBV9,TRBJ2-1,CASSAGHEYNEQLF,TGTGCCAGCAGCGCCGGACATGAATACAATGAGCAGCTCTTC
TRBD1,many,TRBV7-9,TRBJ2-3,CASSSAQDRVTDTQYF,TGTGCCAGCAGCTCCGCCCAAGACAGGGTCACAGATACGCAGTATTTT
TRBD2,few,TRBV14,TRBJ2-5,CASSRTSVETQYF,TGTGCCAGCAGTCGGACTAGCGTGGAGACCCAGTACTTC
.,many,TRBV5-4,TRBJ2-5,CASSFQTQETQYF,TGTGCCAGCAGCTTCCAGACCCAAGAGACCCAGTACTTC
TRBD1,many,TRBV18,TRBJ1-2,CASSPQGAGYGYTF,TGTGCCAGCTCACCTCAGGGGGCTGGCTATGGCTACACCTTC
.,few,TRBV6-5,TRBJ1-3,CASSRGDPRPGNTIYF,TGTGCCAGCAGCCGCGGGGACCCCCGACCCGGAAACACCATATATTTT
.,few,TRBV4-1,TRBJ1-1,CASSQDPANGEAFF,TGCGCCAGCAGCCAAGATCCCGCTAACGGTGAAGCTTTCTTT
TRBD1,many,TRBV30,TRBJ2-2,CAWNTRDRVWTGELFF,TGTGCCTGGAATACCCGGGACAGGGTTTGGACCGGGGAGCTGTTTTTT
TRBD1,.,TRBV6-5,TRBJ2-5,CASSYTGTAQETQYF,TGTGCCAGCAGTTACACCGGGACAGCTCAAGAGACCCAGTACTTC